The source of this T cell receptor beta chain is a study of response to subunit inactivated influenza vaccine. Study results and caveats: The study's authors posited that every seasonal influenza vaccination enlists few new T cells.

Points on this clonotype: The antigen is unknown.

TCRdb recomputed calls from the RT-PCR reads with MiXCR, one row per CDR3 protein. The sample lists around 520,000 distinct CDR3 sequences, about 11% occurring once. The source of this sequence is a middle-aged man who received an inactivated influenza vaccine. This specimen consisted of PBMCs from blood, obtained on the day of vaccination.

The CDR3: CASKGRRAGNQPQHF. CDR3 DNA: TGTGCCAGCAAGGGAAGGCGGGCTGGCAATCAGCCCCAGCATTTT. The chain couples TRBV6-1 to TRBJ1-5; no firm D call. This CDR3 has 15 amino acids. The ends were cut back, 7 bases at V and 2 bases at J, with 15 bases in the middle. Germline-derived CDR1 and CDR2 are MNHNS and SASEGT.